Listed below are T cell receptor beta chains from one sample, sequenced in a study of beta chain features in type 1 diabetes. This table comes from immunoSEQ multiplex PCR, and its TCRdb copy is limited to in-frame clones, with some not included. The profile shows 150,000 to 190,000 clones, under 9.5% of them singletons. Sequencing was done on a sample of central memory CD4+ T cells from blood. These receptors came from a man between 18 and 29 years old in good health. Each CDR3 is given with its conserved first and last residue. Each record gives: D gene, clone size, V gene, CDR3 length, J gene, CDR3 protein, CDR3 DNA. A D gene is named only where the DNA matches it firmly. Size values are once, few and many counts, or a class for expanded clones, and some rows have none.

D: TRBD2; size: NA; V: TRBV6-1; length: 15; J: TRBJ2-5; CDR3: CASSVGLGSSETQYF; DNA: TGTGCCAGCAGTGTGGGACTAGGCTCTTCGGAGACCCAGTACTTC
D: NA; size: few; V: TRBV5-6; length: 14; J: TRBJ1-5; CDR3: CASSFTSGNQPQHF; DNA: TGTGCCAGCAGCTTTACGAGTGGCAATCAGCCCCAGCATTTT
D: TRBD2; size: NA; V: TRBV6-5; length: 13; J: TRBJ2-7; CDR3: CASRTRWGGEQYF; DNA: TGTGCCAGCAGGACACGTTGGGGGGGCGAGCAGTACTTC
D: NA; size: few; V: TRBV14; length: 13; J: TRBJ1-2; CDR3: CASSQVLGVGYTF; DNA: TGTGCCAGCAGCCAAGTCTTAGGGGTTGGCTACACCTTC
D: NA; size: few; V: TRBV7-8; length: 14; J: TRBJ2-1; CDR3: CASSSGGSYNEQFF; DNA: TGTGCCAGCAGCTCCGGGGGTTCCTACAATGAGCAGTTCTTC
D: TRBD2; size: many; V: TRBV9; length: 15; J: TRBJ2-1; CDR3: CASSVAGTSGSVQFF; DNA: TGTGCCAGCAGCGTGGCAGGGACTAGCGGGTCTGTGCAGTTCTTC
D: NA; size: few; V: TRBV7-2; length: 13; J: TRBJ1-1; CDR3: CASSLSGNTEAFF; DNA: TGTGCCAGCAGCTTATCGGGGAACACTGAAGCTTTCTTT
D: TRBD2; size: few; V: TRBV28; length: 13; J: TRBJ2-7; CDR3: CASSPGGPYEQYF; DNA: TGTGCCAGCAGCCCGGGGGGGCCCTACGAGCAGTACTTC
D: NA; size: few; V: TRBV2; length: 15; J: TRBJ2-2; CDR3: CASTQAGSRTGELFF; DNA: TGTGCCAGCACCCAAGCGGGTTCTCGCACCGGGGAGCTGTTTTTT
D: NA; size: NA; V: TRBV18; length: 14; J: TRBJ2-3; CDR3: CASSAHPGSDTQYF; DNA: TGTGCCAGCTCAGCCCACCCGGGATCGGATACGCAGTATTTT
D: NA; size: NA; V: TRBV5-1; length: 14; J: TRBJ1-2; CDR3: CASSPGGGDYGYTF; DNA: TGCGCCAGCAGCCCCGGTGGCGGCGACTATGGCTACACCTTC
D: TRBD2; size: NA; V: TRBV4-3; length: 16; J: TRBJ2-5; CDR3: CASSQDLAGAQETQYF; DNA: TGCGCCAGCAGCCAAGATTTGGCGGGAGCCCAAGAGACCCAGTACTTC
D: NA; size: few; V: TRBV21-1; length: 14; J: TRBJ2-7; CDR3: CASSNGSSGYEQYF; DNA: TGTGCCAGCAGCAATGGGTCCTCGGGCTACGAGCAGTACTTC
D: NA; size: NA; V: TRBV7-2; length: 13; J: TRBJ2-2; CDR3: CASSSRRTGELFF; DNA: TGTGCCAGCAGCTCCAGGAGGACCGGGGAGCTGTTTTTT
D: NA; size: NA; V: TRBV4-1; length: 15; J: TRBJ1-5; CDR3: CASSPTGLLTQPQHF; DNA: TGCGCCAGCAGCCCCACAGGGCTACTCACTCAGCCCCAGCATTTT
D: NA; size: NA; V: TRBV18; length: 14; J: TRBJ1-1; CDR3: CASSPGQLNTEAFF; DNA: TGTGCCAGCTCACCAGGGCAGCTGAACACTGAAGCTTTCTTT
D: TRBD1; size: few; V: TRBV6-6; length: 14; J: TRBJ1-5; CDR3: CASSVDRANQPQHF; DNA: TGTGCCAGCAGTGTCGACAGGGCCAATCAGCCCCAGCATTTT
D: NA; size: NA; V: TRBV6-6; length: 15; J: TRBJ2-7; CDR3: CASSPPGSGFTEQYF; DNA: TGTGCCAGCAGTCCCCCGGGGAGTGGGTTTACCGAGCAGTACTTC
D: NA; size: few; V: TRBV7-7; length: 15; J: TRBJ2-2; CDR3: CASSLDRLHTGELFF; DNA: TGTGCTAGCAGCTTGGACAGACTACACACCGGGGAGCTGTTTTTT
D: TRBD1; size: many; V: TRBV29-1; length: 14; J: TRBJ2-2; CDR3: CSGRTGGNTGELFF; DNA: TGCAGCGGTAGGACAGGGGGTAACACCGGGGAGCTGTTTTTT
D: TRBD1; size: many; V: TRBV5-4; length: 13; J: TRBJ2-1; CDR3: CASSSTEQGKQFF; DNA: TGTGCCAGCAGCTCGACAGAACAGGGGAAGCAGTTCTTC
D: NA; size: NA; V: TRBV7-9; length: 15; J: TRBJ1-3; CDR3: CASSLYRDSGNTIYF; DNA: TGTGCCAGCAGCCTCTACAGGGATTCTGGAAACACCATATATTTT
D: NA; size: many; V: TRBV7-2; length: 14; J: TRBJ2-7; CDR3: CASSSGISSYEQYF; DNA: TGTGCCAGCAGTTCCGGGATCTCCTCCTACGAGCAGTACTTC
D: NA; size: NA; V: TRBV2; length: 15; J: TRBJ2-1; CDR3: CASSGQALPYNEQFF; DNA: TGTGCCAGCAGTGGGCAGGCCCTCCCGTACAATGAGCAGTTCTTC
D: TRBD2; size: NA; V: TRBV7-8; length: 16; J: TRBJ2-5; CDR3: CASASPLAGLRETQYF; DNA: TGTGCCAGCGCCTCTCCTTTAGCGGGGCTTAGGGAGACCCAGTACTTC
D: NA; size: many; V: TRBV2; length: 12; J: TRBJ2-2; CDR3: CASRAYPGELFF; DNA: TGTGCCAGCAGAGCTTATCCCGGGGAGCTGTTTTTT
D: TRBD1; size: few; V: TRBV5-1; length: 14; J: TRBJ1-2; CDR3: CASSLGQGVGGYTF; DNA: TGCGCCAGCAGCTTAGGACAGGGGGTTGGCGGCTACACCTTC